These T cell receptor beta chains were read from a single sample in a study of Ad26.COV2.S vaccination and SARS-CoV-2 variants. Sequencing used immunoSEQ multiplex PCR; TCRdb keeps in-frame clones, though not all of them. This sample has 450,000 to 550,000 clones, with 80% to 90% found just once. Sample: peripheral blood, taken in a trial of Ad26.COV2.S vaccine versus placebo. All receptors come from a person between 18 and 65 years old who received the Ad26.COV2.S COVID-19 vaccine or a placebo. Both conserved end residues are part of each CDR3. D genes are given only for firm matches. For some rows the clone size is stated as once, few or many, or as a class when expanded; others skip it.

j_gene: TRBJ1-3; d_gene: .; abundance: .; len: 16; v_gene: TRBV7-8; CDR3nt: TGTGCCAGCAGCTTCTCCCGGAGAATCTCTGGAAACACCATATATTTT; CDR3aa: CASSFSRRISGNTIYF
j_gene: TRBJ1-1; d_gene: .; abundance: .; len: 16; v_gene: TRBV4-2; CDR3nt: TGTGCCAGCAGCCAAGGGAGTGGGAACATGAACACTGAAGCTTTCTTT; CDR3aa: CASSQGSGNMNTEAFF
j_gene: TRBJ1-6; d_gene: .; abundance: .; len: 16; v_gene: TRBV15; CDR3nt: TGTGCCACCAGCAGAGATCTCAGAGAATATAATTCACCCCTCCACTTT; CDR3aa: CATSRDLREYNSPLHF
j_gene: TRBJ2-5; d_gene: .; abundance: .; len: 14; v_gene: TRBV9; CDR3nt: TGTGCCAGCAGCGCCTCCTTGGTACAAGAGACCCAGTACTTC; CDR3aa: CASSASLVQETQYF
j_gene: TRBJ2-5; d_gene: .; abundance: .; len: 15; v_gene: TRBV2; CDR3nt: TGTGCCAGCAGCGCCGATGGGGGGAGACAAGAGACCCAGTACTTC; CDR3aa: CASSADGGRQETQYF
j_gene: TRBJ2-1; d_gene: .; abundance: .; len: 15; v_gene: TRBV3-1/TRBV3-2; CDR3nt: TGTGCCAGCAGCCAAGTCGGGCCCACCTCCAATGAGCAGTTCTTC; CDR3aa: CASSQVGPTSNEQFF
j_gene: TRBJ1-1; d_gene: TRBD1; abundance: .; len: 15; v_gene: TRBV6-6; CDR3nt: TGTGCCAGCCTAGACAGGGGCGTGATGAACACTGAAGCTTTCTTT; CDR3aa: CASLDRGVMNTEAFF
j_gene: TRBJ2-7; d_gene: TRBD1; abundance: few; len: 16; v_gene: TRBV5-1; CDR3nt: TGCGCCAGCAGCTTGTTCTTTGGACAGGGGTCCTACGAGCAGTACTTC; CDR3aa: CASSLFFGQGSYEQYF
j_gene: TRBJ2-5; d_gene: .; abundance: .; len: 12; v_gene: TRBV12-3/TRBV12-4; CDR3nt: TGTGCCAGCAGTATCCTAGGGACGTCTCAGTACTTC; CDR3aa: CASSILGTSQYF
j_gene: TRBJ2-7; d_gene: .; abundance: .; len: 15; v_gene: TRBV19; CDR3nt: TGTGCCAGTAGTATAGTAGGGGCCAAGACCTACGAGCAGTACTTC; CDR3aa: CASSIVGAKTYEQYF
j_gene: TRBJ2-7; d_gene: TRBD1; abundance: .; len: 16; v_gene: TRBV5-1; CDR3nt: TGCGCCAGCAGTGCCGGGACAGGGGACTTTCTCTACGAGCAGTACTTC; CDR3aa: CASSAGTGDFLYEQYF
j_gene: TRBJ2-2; d_gene: .; abundance: .; len: 14; v_gene: TRBV19; CDR3nt: TGTGCCAGTAGTATACGGGGTATCGCCGGGGAGCTGTTTTTT; CDR3aa: CASSIRGIAGELFF
j_gene: TRBJ1-2; d_gene: TRBD1; abundance: .; len: 14; v_gene: TRBV5-4; CDR3nt: TGTGCCAGCAGACCCGGGACAGGGGACTATGGCTACACCTTC; CDR3aa: CASRPGTGDYGYTF
j_gene: TRBJ2-3; d_gene: .; abundance: .; len: 17; v_gene: TRBV28; CDR3nt: TGTGCCAGCAGTCCTAGGACAGTTATAAGGGTCACAGATACGCAGTATTTT; CDR3aa: CASSPRTVIRVTDTQYF
j_gene: TRBJ1-1; d_gene: .; abundance: .; len: 14; v_gene: TRBV6-1; CDR3nt: TGTGCCAGCAGTGAGGGGGGGGAGAACACTGAAGCTTTCTTT; CDR3aa: CASSEGGENTEAFF
j_gene: TRBJ1-2; d_gene: TRBD1; abundance: .; len: 15; v_gene: TRBV7-9; CDR3nt: TGTGCCAGCAGCCAGGGACAGGGAAAGAACTATGGCTACACCTTC; CDR3aa: CASSQGQGKNYGYTF
j_gene: TRBJ2-7; d_gene: .; abundance: .; len: 14; v_gene: TRBV4-3; CDR3nt: TGCGCCAGCAGCCAAGATGGGGGTTCCTACGAGCAGTACTTC; CDR3aa: CASSQDGGSYEQYF
j_gene: TRBJ1-5; d_gene: .; abundance: .; len: 17; v_gene: TRBV4-2; CDR3nt: TGTGCCAGCAGCCAAGGGGCGCAGGCGGATAGCAATCAGCCCCAGCATTTT; CDR3aa: CASSQGAQADSNQPQHF
j_gene: TRBJ2-7; d_gene: .; abundance: .; len: 14; v_gene: TRBV5-5; CDR3nt: TGTGCCAGCAGCTTGGTTCGGGGAATCTACGAGCAGTACTTC; CDR3aa: CASSLVRGIYEQYF
j_gene: TRBJ2-6; d_gene: TRBD2; abundance: .; len: 17; v_gene: TRBV25-1; CDR3nt: TGTGCCAGCAGTCGGGATTTCGGGGGGTCTGGGGCCAACGTCCTGACTTTC; CDR3aa: CASSRDFGGSGANVLTF
j_gene: TRBJ1-1; d_gene: TRBD1; abundance: .; len: 15; v_gene: TRBV3-1/TRBV3-2; CDR3nt: TGTGCCAGCAGCTTAAAACAGGGGGTGTACACTGAAGCTTTCTTT; CDR3aa: CASSLKQGVYTEAFF
j_gene: TRBJ2-1; d_gene: .; abundance: .; len: 15; v_gene: TRBV7-9; CDR3nt: TGTGCCAGCAGCTTTCCCGGTGTGAATGTGAATGAGCAGTTCTTC; CDR3aa: CASSFPGVNVNEQFF
j_gene: TRBJ2-5; d_gene: TRBD1; abundance: .; len: 15; v_gene: TRBV7-9; CDR3nt: TGTGCCAGCAGCTTAGGGACAGGGGGCCAAGAGACCCAGTACTTC; CDR3aa: CASSLGTGGQETQYF
j_gene: TRBJ1-5; d_gene: TRBD1; abundance: once; len: 16; v_gene: TRBV5-7; CDR3nt: TGTGCCAGCAGCTTAAACCGGGACAGGGATAATCAGCCCCAGCATTTT; CDR3aa: CASSLNRDRDNQPQHF
j_gene: TRBJ2-5; d_gene: .; abundance: .; len: 14; v_gene: TRBV4-1; CDR3nt: TGCGCCAGCAGCCGGGCGGGGCCCCAAGAGACCCAGTACTTC; CDR3aa: CASSRAGPQETQYF
j_gene: TRBJ2-7; d_gene: TRBD2; abundance: .; len: 14; v_gene: TRBV2; CDR3nt: TGTGCCCGTAATCAGGGCGGGAGAGGGGACGAGCAGTACTTC; CDR3aa: CARNQGGRGDEQYF
j_gene: TRBJ2-6; d_gene: .; abundance: .; len: 12; v_gene: TRBV19; CDR3nt: TGTGCCAGTAGTCCTGGCGACAACGTCCTGACTTTC; CDR3aa: CASSPGDNVLTF
j_gene: TRBJ1-2; d_gene: TRBD1; abundance: .; len: 14; v_gene: TRBV2; CDR3nt: TGTGCCAGCACCCCGGGACAGGGGAACTATGGCTACACCTTC; CDR3aa: CASTPGQGNYGYTF
j_gene: TRBJ2-1; d_gene: .; abundance: .; len: 15; v_gene: TRBV7-9; CDR3nt: TGTGCCAGCAGCTTAGTTCGAGGGAGGCGTAATGAGCAGTTCTTC; CDR3aa: CASSLVRGRRNEQFF
j_gene: TRBJ2-7; d_gene: TRBD1; abundance: .; len: 17; v_gene: TRBV10-2; CDR3nt: TGCGCCAGTTTCGGGACAGGGTCCCGAAGCTTTGGCTACGAGCAGTACTTC; CDR3aa: CASFGTGSRSFGYEQYF
j_gene: TRBJ2-7; d_gene: TRBD1; abundance: .; len: 14; v_gene: TRBV7-9; CDR3nt: TGTGCCAGCCGCCGGACAGGGGGTCAGCATGAGCAGTACTTC; CDR3aa: CASRRTGGQHEQYF
j_gene: TRBJ2-7; d_gene: TRBD2; abundance: once; len: 16; v_gene: TRBV5-6; CDR3nt: TGTGCCAGCAGCTTGGGGGCGGGACTAGGATCTTACGAGCAGTACTTC; CDR3aa: CASSLGAGLGSYEQYF
j_gene: TRBJ1-6; d_gene: .; abundance: once; len: 12; v_gene: TRBV18; CDR3nt: TGTGCCAGCTCACCATCGGGTTCACCCCTCCACTTT; CDR3aa: CASSPSGSPLHF
j_gene: TRBJ2-1; d_gene: TRBD2; abundance: .; len: 15; v_gene: TRBV9; CDR3nt: TGTGCCAGCAGCGTATCGGCTAGCGGGGGGAATGAGCAGTTCTTC; CDR3aa: CASSVSASGGNEQFF
j_gene: TRBJ1-1; d_gene: .; abundance: .; len: 14; v_gene: TRBV19; CDR3nt: TGTGCCAGTAGTATCCGACCGGGAGGCCCTGAAGCTTTCTTT; CDR3aa: CASSIRPGGPEAFF
j_gene: TRBJ1-2; d_gene: TRBD1; abundance: .; len: 14; v_gene: TRBV7-2; CDR3nt: TGTGCCAGCAGCCCCACAGGGGGCACCTATGGCTACACCTTC; CDR3aa: CASSPTGGTYGYTF
j_gene: TRBJ1-3; d_gene: .; abundance: .; len: 16; v_gene: TRBV4-3; CDR3nt: TGCGCCAGCAGCCAAGATTGGCTCGAAGCTGGAAACACCATATATTTT; CDR3aa: CASSQDWLEAGNTIYF
j_gene: TRBJ1-1; d_gene: .; abundance: .; len: 11; v_gene: TRBV20-1; CDR3nt: TGCAGTGAAGTAGGTGCCCAGGGAGCTTTCTTT; CDR3aa: CSEVGAQGAFF
j_gene: TRBJ1-1; d_gene: .; abundance: .; len: 15; v_gene: TRBV7-9; CDR3nt: TGTGCCAGCAGCGCGGCCTCGGGGACGAACACTGAAGCTTTCTTT; CDR3aa: CASSAASGTNTEAFF
j_gene: TRBJ1-5; d_gene: .; abundance: .; len: 14; v_gene: TRBV2; CDR3nt: TGTGCCAGCAACCCACAGGGTGAGGGTCAGCCCCAGCATTTT; CDR3aa: CASNPQGEGQPQHF
j_gene: TRBJ1-3; d_gene: .; abundance: .; len: 14; v_gene: TRBV6-6; CDR3nt: TGTGCCAGCAGTTACTCGGAACTTGGAAACACCATATATTTT; CDR3aa: CASSYSELGNTIYF
j_gene: TRBJ1-4; d_gene: .; abundance: once; len: 14; v_gene: TRBV5-4; CDR3nt: TGTGCCAGCAGCTTGGCGGGGGTTGGTGAAAAACTGTTTTTT; CDR3aa: CASSLAGVGEKLFF
j_gene: TRBJ2-1; d_gene: TRBD2; abundance: .; len: 22; v_gene: TRBV3-1/TRBV3-2; CDR3nt: TGTGCCAGCAGCCCCCAGACTAGCGGGGGCCGAGGCGCTCAAAGACGCTACAATGAGCAGTTCTTC; CDR3aa: CASSPQTSGGRGAQRRYNEQFF
j_gene: TRBJ2-1; d_gene: .; abundance: .; len: 16; v_gene: TRBV19; CDR3nt: TGTGCCAGTAGTCCACAGACTAGTTTTTGGCGCAATGAGCAGTTCTTC; CDR3aa: CASSPQTSFWRNEQFF
j_gene: TRBJ2-5; d_gene: TRBD2; abundance: .; len: 15; v_gene: TRBV15; CDR3nt: TGTGCCACCAGCAGAGGTAGCGGGGGGAAAGAGACCCAGTACTTC; CDR3aa: CATSRGSGGKETQYF
j_gene: TRBJ1-1; d_gene: .; abundance: .; len: 13; v_gene: TRBV5-1; CDR3nt: TGCGCCAGCAGCTTGGACAGCGACACTGAAGCTTTCTTT; CDR3aa: CASSLDSDTEAFF
j_gene: TRBJ1-5; d_gene: .; abundance: .; len: 11; v_gene: TRBV12-3/TRBV12-4; CDR3nt: TGTGCCAGCAGCCGGAATCAGCCCCAGCATTTT; CDR3aa: CASSRNQPQHF
j_gene: TRBJ2-3; d_gene: TRBD1; abundance: .; len: 14; v_gene: TRBV10-3; CDR3nt: TGTGCCATCAGGGGACAGGGGGGCCCAGATACGCAGTATTTT; CDR3aa: CAIRGQGGPDTQYF
j_gene: TRBJ1-6; d_gene: .; abundance: .; len: 17; v_gene: TRBV7-2; CDR3nt: TGTGCCAGCAGCTCCACAGGGTGGATGAGCTTGTATTCACCCCTCCACTTT; CDR3aa: CASSSTGWMSLYSPLHF
j_gene: TRBJ1-2; d_gene: TRBD1; abundance: .; len: 15; v_gene: TRBV19; CDR3nt: TGTGCCAGTAGTTATCGGACAGGCCCGTCCTATGGCTACACCTTC; CDR3aa: CASSYRTGPSYGYTF
j_gene: TRBJ2-3; d_gene: .; abundance: .; len: 15; v_gene: TRBV9; CDR3nt: TGTGCCAGCAGCGTAGCTTCGGGGAGCACAGATACGCAGTATTTT; CDR3aa: CASSVASGSTDTQYF
j_gene: TRBJ2-2; d_gene: TRBD1; abundance: .; len: 16; v_gene: TRBV7-2; CDR3nt: TGTGCCAGCAGCTTCGAGGGACAGGGGAGTACCGGGGAGCTGTTTTTT; CDR3aa: CASSFEGQGSTGELFF
j_gene: TRBJ2-7; d_gene: .; abundance: few; len: 13; v_gene: TRBV2; CDR3nt: TGTGCCAGCAGTGCACGGGACGTCTACGAGCAGTACTTC; CDR3aa: CASSARDVYEQYF
j_gene: TRBJ1-2; d_gene: .; abundance: .; len: 15; v_gene: TRBV15; CDR3nt: TGTGCCACCACTAATGGTCAGGGCGATTTCTATGGCTACACCTTC; CDR3aa: CATTNGQGDFYGYTF
j_gene: TRBJ1-2; d_gene: .; abundance: once; len: 14; v_gene: TRBV7-2; CDR3nt: TGTGCCAGCAGCGAAAGGACAGAATCCTATGGCTACACCTTC; CDR3aa: CASSERTESYGYTF
j_gene: TRBJ2-2; d_gene: .; abundance: .; len: 13; v_gene: TRBV3-1/TRBV3-2; CDR3nt: TGTGCCAGCAGCCTTAGGGGCACCGGGGAGCTGTTTTTT; CDR3aa: CASSLRGTGELFF
j_gene: TRBJ2-6; d_gene: .; abundance: .; len: 16; v_gene: TRBV5-5; CDR3nt: TGTGCCAGCAGCCTGGTGTCCGACTCTGGGGCCAACGTCCTGACTTTC; CDR3aa: CASSLVSDSGANVLTF
j_gene: TRBJ2-1; d_gene: .; abundance: .; len: 11; v_gene: TRBV9; CDR3nt: TGTGCCAGCAGCGTAGGAGATGAGCAGTTCTTC; CDR3aa: CASSVGDEQFF